This is a list of T cell receptor beta chains from one sample in a study of shared clonotypes between healthy human individuals. Here immunoSEQ multiplex PCR was the method, and the copy in TCRdb shows in-frame clones only, minus some. Of 1 million to 1.3 million clones in the sample, roughly 74% are singletons; the top ten hold roughly 0.62%. The material sequenced was memory CD4+ T cells from PBMCs. These receptors were collected from a young man in good health. Some clones in this sample may be carry-over from other donors' samples. Both conserved end residues are part of each CDR3. A D gene is named only where the DNA matches it firmly. Only some rows state a clone size, as once, few, many or a class for expanded clones.

>TRBV18|12|TRBJ2-3|NA|NA
TGTGCCAGCTCCCCCAAGGGGGATACGCAGTATTTT
CASSPKGDTQYF
>TRBV30|14|TRBJ2-5|TRBD2|NA
TGTGCCTGGAGTGCGCTAGCGGGAGGAGAGACCCAGTACTTC
CAWSALAGGETQYF
>TRBV29-1|12|TRBJ2-2|NA|NA
TGCAGCGGGGCCGCGAACACCGGGGAGCTGTTTTTT
CSGAANTGELFF
>TRBV19|16|TRBJ2-2|TRBD1|once
TGTGCCAGTAGTCCTCCCGGGACAGGGGGCGGCGGGGAGCTGTTTTTT
CASSPPGTGGGGELFF
>TRBV4-1|17|TRBJ1-5|NA|NA
TGCGCCAGCAGCCACCTGGGGCGGGAGAGTAGCAATCAGCCCCAGCATTTT
CASSHLGRESSNQPQHF
>TRBV7-9|15|TRBJ2-5|NA|NA
TGTGCCAGCAGCCTAGTATCGGGGACACGAGAGACCCAGTACTTC
CASSLVSGTRETQYF
>TRBV7-2|14|TRBJ1-2|NA|NA
TGTGCCAGCAGCACGCAGGGGAATCACTATGGCTACACCTTC
CASSTQGNHYGYTF
>TRBV7-7|15|TRBJ2-5|TRBD2|once
TGTGCCAGCAGCCCGACTAGCGGGAGACCGGAGACCCAGTACTTC
CASSPTSGRPETQYF
>TRBV10-1|13|TRBJ1-5|NA|many
TGCGCCAGCAGTGAGTCGAGAAATCAGCCCCAGCATTTT
CASSESRNQPQHF
>TRBV25-1|16|TRBJ2-5|TRBD2|few
TGTGCCAGCAGTGACCAAGGACTAGAAGCCCGGGAGACCCAGTACTTC
CASSDQGLEARETQYF
>TRBV30|13|TRBJ1-5|NA|many
TGTGCCTGGACTGCGGGTGTGAATCAGCCCCAGCATTTT
CAWTAGVNQPQHF
>TRBV7-2|17|TRBJ2-7|TRBD2|once
TGTGCCAGCAGCCCCCTTAGGACTAGCGGGACTGACTACGAGCAGTACTTC
CASSPLRTSGTDYEQYF
>TRBV10-2|15|TRBJ2-1|NA|NA
TGCGCCAGCACTCCAGGTCAGAGCTCCTACAATGAGCAGTTCTTC
CASTPGQSSYNEQFF
>TRBV12-2|17|TRBJ2-1|NA|NA
TGTGCAAGTCGCTTAGCGGGGACTAGCGGGAGTACATATGAGCAGTTCTTC
CASRLAGTSGSTYEQFF
>TRBV5-4|16|TRBJ1-1|NA|NA
TGTGCCAGCAGCTTGGCCGGCGGAAAGGGGAACACTGAAGCTTTCTTT
CASSLAGGKGNTEAFF
>TRBV2|14|TRBJ2-7|TRBD1|NA
TGTGCCAGCAGTGAGGGACAGGGATCGTACGAGCAGTACTTC
CASSEGQGSYEQYF
>TRBV29-1|15|TRBJ2-4|NA|NA
TGCAGCGTCGCCGAGGGGCATCTAGCCAAAAACATTCAGTACTTC
CSVAEGHLAKNIQYF
>TRBV27|16|TRBJ2-7|NA|NA
TGTGCCAGCAGTTTTGTCCCCCCCAGGAGCTCCTACGAGCAGTACTTC
CASSFVPPRSSYEQYF
>TRBV7-3|13|TRBJ2-3|NA|NA
TGTGCCAGCAGCTTCCCAGGCACAGATACGCAGTATTTT
CASSFPGTDTQYF
>TRBV5-4|14|TRBJ2-7|TRBD2|NA
TGTGCCAGCAGCAGGGGACTATCGATCTACGAGCAGTACTTC
CASSRGLSIYEQYF
>TRBV15|14|TRBJ1-2|NA|once
TGTGCCACCAGCAGAACGGCAGGGGCGATGGGCTACACCTTC
CATSRTAGAMGYTF
>TRBV5-1|13|TRBJ1-2|NA|NA
TGCGCCAGCAGCTTGGGGTTTAACTATGGCTACACCTTC
CASSLGFNYGYTF
>TRBV6-5|12|TRBJ2-7|TRBD1|once
TGTGCCACCGGGACAGGGTCCTACGAGCAGTACTTC
CATGTGSYEQYF
>TRBV2|12|TRBJ2-5|NA|NA
TGTGCCAGCGGAGTAACAGAAGAGACCCAGTACTTC
CASGVTEETQYF
>TRBV5-4|13|TRBJ1-2|NA|NA
TGTGCCAGCAGCTCGGGACTGAGCTATGGCTACACCTTC
CASSSGLSYGYTF
>TRBV6-1|14|TRBJ2-2|NA|NA
TGTGCCAGCTCCTGGCTTCCTGGCACCGGGGAGCTGTTTTTT
CASSWLPGTGELFF
>TRBV2|13|TRBJ1-6|NA|NA
TGTGCCAGCAGTGAAGAACGAAATTCACCCCTCCACTTT
CASSEERNSPLHF
>TRBV4-3|19|TRBJ2-1|TRBD2|NA
TGCGCCAGCAGCCAAGACCCACTAGCGGGGTCCTTCTCCTACAATGAGCAGTTCTTC
CASSQDPLAGSFSYNEQFF
>TRBV11-2|15|TRBJ1-1|TRBD1|NA
TGTGCCAGCAGCTTAATCGCAGGGGGTAATTCGAGAGCTTTCTTT
CASSLIAGGNSRAFF
>TRBV6-1|14|TRBJ2-7|NA|once
TGTGCCAGCAGTCTTTGGGGGTCTTCCTACGAGCAGTACTTC
CASSLWGSSYEQYF
>TRBV5-1|15|TRBJ2-3|NA|NA
TGCGCCAGCAGCTTGGTCGGAGGGATGACAGATACGCAGTATTTT
CASSLVGGMTDTQYF
>TRBV27|18|TRBJ2-6|TRBD2|NA
TGTGCCAGCAGTTTCATGGGACTAGCAGTATCTGGGGCCAACGTCCTGACTTTC
CASSFMGLAVSGANVLTF
>TRBV9|14|TRBJ2-1|TRBD1|NA
TGTGCCAGCAGCCGGGACAGGGCCGACAATGAGCAGTTCTTC
CASSRDRADNEQFF
>TRBV18|14|TRBJ1-2|NA|NA
TGTGCCAGCTCACCAACGTCGGAGAACTATGGCTACACCTTC
CASSPTSENYGYTF
>TRBV7-9|14|TRBJ2-6|NA|once
TGTGCCAGCAGCTTAGGGTCAGGGGCCAACGTCCTGACTTTC
CASSLGSGANVLTF
>TRBV7-2|17|TRBJ1-3|NA|NA
TGTGCCAGCAGCTTAGAGGTATACGCAGGCTCTGGAAACACCATATATTTT
CASSLEVYAGSGNTIYF
>TRBV19|11|TRBJ2-1|NA|NA
TGTGCCAGTAGTAGAACGTGGGAGCAGTTCTTC
CASSRTWEQFF
>TRBV9|17|TRBJ2-2|NA|once
TGTGCCAGCACCCCTCAGGGGGGACGGGGGAACACCGGGGAGCTGTTTTTT
CASTPQGGRGNTGELFF
>TRBV2|14|TRBJ2-1|NA|NA
TGTGCCATCCGACCCTCGGGGCTCTACAATGAGCAGTTCTTC
CAIRPSGLYNEQFF
>TRBV5-4|12|TRBJ2-3|NA|NA
TGTGCCAGCAGCCCGAGCACAGATACGCAGTATTTT
CASSPSTDTQYF
>TRBV29-1|13|TRBJ2-3|TRBD2|NA
TGCAGCGTTGAAGCAGCGGGGACAGATACGCAGTATTTT
CSVEAAGTDTQYF
>TRBV29-1|13|TRBJ2-7|TRBD2|NA
TGCAGCGTTGTCGTGCTAGCGGGAGTCGAGCAGTACTTC
CSVVVLAGVEQYF
>TRBV28|17|TRBJ2-7|TRBD1|NA
TGTGCCAGCAGGAGCCTCCCCCTCGACAGGGATGCCTACGAGCAGTACTTC
CASRSLPLDRDAYEQYF
>TRBV18|13|TRBJ1-5|TRBD1|NA
TGTGCCAGCTCAGGGGACAGACATCAGCCCCAGCATTTT
CASSGDRHQPQHF
>TRBV5-1|14|TRBJ1-4|NA|NA
TGCGCCAGCAGCTTGGCCGGGGCGAGACAAAAACTGTTTTTT
CASSLAGARQKLFF
>TRBV28|15|TRBJ2-2|TRBD1|NA
TGTGCCAGCAGTTTTCGGACAGGGTTTGTCCGGGAGCTGTTTTTT
CASSFRTGFVRELFF
>TRBV10-3|11|TRBJ2-3|NA|NA
TGTGCCATCCAGTTCGCAGATACGCAGTATTTT
CAIQFADTQYF
>TRBV5-6|12|TRBJ1-2|NA|NA
TGTGCCAGCAGGGTAGGGTCTCGGGGCTACACCTTC
CASRVGSRGYTF
>TRBV29-1|13|TRBJ1-1|NA|NA
TGCAGCGCCACCGACCCGGGAGGCACTGAAGCTTTCTTT
CSATDPGGTEAFF
>TRBV11-2|14|TRBJ2-5|TRBD1|NA
TGTGCCAGCAGCCCGGGGACAGTTAAAGAGACCCAGTACTTC
CASSPGTVKETQYF
>TRBV7-9|15|TRBJ2-2|NA|NA
TGTGCCAGCAGCGTAGCACCCTCGAACACCGGGGAGCTGTTTTTT
CASSVAPSNTGELFF
>TRBV18|14|TRBJ1-2|NA|NA
TGTGCCAGCTCACCACCGGTTAAGCTCTATGGCTACACCTTC
CASSPPVKLYGYTF
>TRBV5-1|14|TRBJ2-5|TRBD1|NA
TGCGCCAGCAGCCCGACAGGGGGCTCTGAGACCCAGTACTTC
CASSPTGGSETQYF
>TRBV5-4|17|TRBJ2-1|TRBD2|NA
TGTGCCAGCAGCTCGGGACTAGCGGGAGGGTCCTACAATGAGCAGTTCTTC
CASSSGLAGGSYNEQFF
>TRBV28|15|TRBJ1-2|TRBD1|NA
TGTGCCAGCACCGTAACAGGGGGCAGGGGCTATGGCTACACCTTC
CASTVTGGRGYGYTF
>TRBV15|15|TRBJ1-4|NA|NA
TGTGCCACCAGCAGAGATACGGTGGGCCATGAAAAACTGTTTTTT
CATSRDTVGHEKLFF
>TRBV18|15|TRBJ1-3|NA|NA
TGTGCCAGCTCCGAAGGCCCGGGCGCTGGAAACACCATATATTTT
CASSEGPGAGNTIYF
>TRBV7-9|16|TRBJ1-4|NA|NA
TGTGCCAGCAGCTCCGGGACCGGTACAACTAATGAAAAACTGTTTTTT
CASSSGTGTTNEKLFF
>TRBV20-1|11|TRBJ2-5|NA|NA
TGCAGTGCGAGCTGGGGGGAGACCCAGTACTTC
CSASWGETQYF